These 28 T cell receptor beta chains were all obtained from the same sample, sequenced in a study of T cell changes during pregnancy in multiple sclerosis. TCRdb's copy holds only in-frame clones and misses some; the assay was immunoSEQ multiplex PCR. The sample lists approximately 84,000 clones, about 94% occurring once. The specimen comprised peripheral blood, sampled in the third trimester of pregnancy. The receptors originated from a female donor with multiple sclerosis, enrolled in a pregnancy study.

This clone has only one observation. The genes are TRBV2 and TRBJ2-5; 7 nucleotides line up with TRBD1. Germline lookup yields CDR1 SNHLY and CDR2 FYNNEI. This CDR3 spans 13 amino acids. J lost 4 bases, V lost 5 bases, and 4 bases had no gene match. The CDR3 reads CASSQTGRETQYF. CDR3 nucleotides: TGTGCCAGCAGTCAGACAGGGCGAGAGACCCAGTACTTC.

The rearrangement links TRBV6-1 to TRBJ1-1, with D maybe TRBD1 (5 bases). Germline V gene data show CDR1 as MNHNS and CDR2 as SASEGT. Trimming removed 6 bases from V and 1 base from J, with 15 bases in between. The CDR3 runs 15 residues. In DNA form, the CDR3 reads TGTGCCAGCAGCGAGCGAGCAGGGAAGAACACTGAAGCTTTCTTT. Translated: CASSERAGKNTEAFF.

The J gene is TRBJ2-3, the V gene TRBV6-1; weak D call: TRBD2 (5 bases). V was clipped by 8 bases and J by 5 bases, with 17 bases between them. Germline V CDR1 and CDR2: MNHNS, SASEGT. The CDR3 contains 14 residues. This chain's CDR3 is CASASNRRGDTQYF. DNA of the CDR3: TGTGCCAGCGCGTCTAACAGACGGGGAGATACGCAGTATTTT.

The V and J genes are TRBV28 and TRBJ2-1; 10 bases are shared with TRBD2. There are 18 residues in the CDR3. Germline loops: CDR1 MDHEN, CDR2 SYDVKM. J lost 1 base, V lost 7 bases, and 13 bases had no gene match. CDR3 residues: CASIRGTSELGSYNEQFF. As DNA, the CDR3 is TGTGCCAGCATACGTGGGACTAGCGAACTGGGATCCTACAATGAGCAGTTCTTC.

In regard to this clone: The junction does not match germline at one end; this may be a read error. This rearrangement joins TRBV7-7 to TRBJ1-6; no firm D call. The CDR3 is made up of 13 amino acids. CDR1 and CDR2 (germline): SSHAT, FNYEAQ (reference sequence). The chain's CDR3 is CASSSGVQAPLHF. CDR3 DNA: TGTGCTAGCAGCTCCGGGGTTCAGGCACCCCTCCACTTT.

The V gene is TRBV6-1, the J gene TRBJ1-1; D perhaps matches TRBD1 (6 bases). V was cut by 6 bases and J by 3 bases, with 14 bases left in between. CDR3 length equals 14 residues. The germline V gene has CDR1 MNHNS and CDR2 SASEGT. CDR3 amino acids: CASRGWGLDTEAFF. CDR3 DNA sequence: TGTGCCAGCAGGGGGTGGGGGCTTGACACTGAAGCTTTCTTT.

The V call is TRBV7-9, the J call TRBJ1-2, with 9 bases matching TRBD1. The V gene's germline CDR1 is SEHNR and CDR2 FQNEAQ (reference sequence). J lost 2 bases, V lost 7 bases, and 11 bases had no gene match. The CDR3 runs 16 residues. The CDR3 loop reads CASTPPDRGSNYGYTF. In nucleotides, the CDR3 is TGTGCCAGCACCCCTCCGGACAGGGGATCGAACTATGGCTACACCTTC.

This chain connects TRBV19 to TRBJ1-1; 8 bases fit TRBD1. V was clipped by 5 bases and J by 6 bases; unmatched bases: 5. Germline-derived CDR1 and CDR2 are LNHDA and SQIVND (reference sequence). The CDR3 length is 13 residues. The CDR3 DNA reads TGTGCCAGTAGTTTCGGACAGGGCCCTGAAGCTTTCTTT. It yields the protein CASSFGQGPEAFF. Drawing the rest from reference TRBV19 and TRBJ1-1, the complete variable domain is DGGITQSPKYLFRKEGQNVTLSCEQNLNHDAMYWYRQDPGQGLRLIYYSQIVNDFQKGDIAEGYSVSREKKESFPLTVTSAQKNPTAFYLCASSFGQGPEAFFGQGTRLTVV.

V usage is TRBV6-1 and J usage is TRBJ2-7, with 8 bases that match TRBD2. The CDR3 runs to 14 residues. Germline CDR1 and CDR2: MNHNS and SASEGT. The V gene end was trimmed by 0 bases and the J gene end by 4 bases; junction bases not matched to a gene: 2. The CDR3: CASSEAREDYEQYF. The CDR3 region has the DNA TGTGCCAGCAGTGAAGCGCGGGAGGATTACGAGCAGTACTTC.

This rearrangement joins TRBV5-8 to TRBJ2-3; 12 bases agree with TRBD1. CDR1 and CDR2 from the germline V gene are SGHTS and YDEGEE. The trim removed 4 bases at V and 4 bases at J, leaving 4 bases unmatched. The CDR3 runs to 15 residues. CDR3 loop: CASSTRDRGPDTQYF. For the CDR3, the DNA is TGTGCCAGCAGCACCCGGGACAGGGGGCCAGATACGCAGTATTTT.

V and J are TRBV11-2 and TRBJ2-5, with TRBD2 identical over 8 bases. The CDR3 sequence is 15 residues long. J lost 5 bases, V lost 5 bases, and 10 bases had no gene match. CDR1 SGHAT and CDR2 FQNNGV come from the germline V gene. DNA of the CDR3: TGTGCCAGCAGCCAATCGTCGGGGGGGAGCGAGACCCAGTACTTC. Protein product: CASSQSSGGSETQYF.

The chain couples TRBV5-4 to TRBJ2-3; 15 bases are shared with TRBD2. The V gene end was trimmed by 4 bases and the J gene end by 4 bases; junction bases not matched to a gene: 7. Germline CDR1 and CDR2: SGHNT and YYREEE (reference sequence). This CDR3 is built from 17 residues. The CDR3 bases are TGTGCCAGCAGCGCCGGACTAGCGGGGGGGCAATCAGATACGCAGTATTTT. Protein product: CASSAGLAGGQSDTQYF. Full variable domain (missing parts from reference TRBV5-4 and TRBJ2-3): ETGVTQSPTHLIKTRGQQVTLRCSSQSGHNTVSWYQQALGQGPQFIFQYYREEENGRGNFPPRFSGLQFPNYSSELNVNALELDDSALYLCASSAGLAGGQSDTQYFGPGTRLTVL.

This chain uses TRBV9 with TRBJ2-1; TRBD2 aligns across 10 bases. The junction had 12 bases not matched to a gene; V was cut back by 3 bases and J by 3 bases. The CDR3 length is 18 residues. The germline V gene encodes CDR1 SGDLS and CDR2 YYNGEE. The CDR3 is CASSAPKRTSGDYNEQFF. The CDR3 DNA follows: TGTGCCAGCAGCGCCCCAAAAAGGACTAGCGGAGACTACAATGAGCAGTTCTTC.

The chain links TRBV5-1 to TRBJ2-7; D is ambiguous. Deletions cut 0 bases from V and 5 bases from J, with 6 bases between. The CDR3 runs 12 residues. From germline, CDR1 is SGHRS and CDR2 YFSETQ. The CDR3 protein is CASSLGPDEQYF. The CDR3 DNA reads as TGCGCCAGCAGCTTGGGCCCGGACGAGCAGTACTTC.

This chain connects TRBV18 to TRBJ2-5; possible D gene TRBD1, 5 bases. CDR1 is KGHSH and CDR2 is LQKENI in the germline V gene. Trimming removed 3 bases at V and 7 bases at J, with 18 bases between. The CDR3 consists of 15 residues. CDR3 nucleotides: TGTGCCAGCTCACCGTATCAGGGCCCGTGGGGGACCCAGTACTTC. Its protein is CASSPYQGPWGTQYF.

The genes are TRBV7-2 and TRBJ1-4; D might be TRBD1 (6 bases). In germline, CDR1 is SGHTA, CDR2 FQGNSA. V was shortened by 1 base and J by 6 bases, with 12 bases between the two germline ends. The CDR3 runs 15 residues. CDR3 in DNA: TGTGCCAGCAGCTTAGTACAGGGTCTCTATGAAAAACTGTTTTTT. It yields the protein CASSLVQGLYEKLFF. Using reference TRBV7-2 and TRBJ1-4 for the parts outside the CDR3, the full variable domain is GAGVSQSPSNKVTEKGKDVELRCDPISGHTALYWYRQSLGQGLEFLIYFQGNSAPDKSGLPSDRFSAERTGGSVSTLTIQRTQQEDSAVYLCASSLVQGLYEKLFFGSGTQLSVL.

The DNA of the CDR3 is TGTGCCAGCAGTGAAAATCCAGGGGGTTTAGGCTACACCTTC. Translation gives CASSENPGGLGYTF. This chain connects TRBV2 to TRBJ1-2; 7 bases are shared with TRBD1. This CDR3 region has 14 residues. Germline-derived CDR1 and CDR2 are SNHLY and FYNNEI. V was pared by 2 bases and J by 8 bases, with 8 bases of the junction left unmatched.

The CDR3 bases are TGTGCCAGCAGCACGGGACTAGCGGGGGTTGTTGAGCAGTTCTTC. Encoded protein: CASSTGLAGVVEQFF. This chain uses TRBV5-8 with TRBJ2-1; TRBD2 matches 14 bases. The J segment lost 9 bases and the V segment lost 4 bases, leaving 6 bases of the junction unmatched. The CDR3 contains 15 residues. CDR1 is SGHTS and CDR2 is YDEGEE in the germline V gene. Full variable domain (missing parts from reference TRBV5-8 and TRBJ2-1): EAGVTQSPTHLIKTRGQQATLRCSPISGHTSVYWYQQALGLGLQFLLWYDEGEERNRGNFPPRFSGRQFPNYSSELNVNALELEDSALYLCASSTGLAGVVEQFFGPGTRLTVL.

The CDR3 region has the DNA TGCGCCAGCAGCCATCATCCGACAGGGATTGGGGAGACCCAGTACTTC. Protein: CASSHHPTGIGETQYF. V usage is TRBV4-1 and J usage is TRBJ2-5; 7 bases fit TRBD1. The ends lost 3 bases at V and 5 bases at J; junction bases unmatched: 12. The CDR3 has 16 residues. Looked up from germline, CDR1 is MGHRA and CDR2 is YSYEKL.

The chain uses TRBV2 and TRBJ2-7, with 7 bases matching TRBD2. The CDR3 covers 15 residues. CDR1 is SNHLY and CDR2 is FYNNEI in the germline V gene. V lost 5 bases, J lost 5 bases, and 12 bases stayed unmatched. CDR3 nucleotides: TGTGCCAGCAGTACTCCGGGACTAATAATCCACGAGCAGTACTTC. This translates into CASSTPGLIIHEQYF. The entire variable domain, with the rest obtained from reference TRBV2 and TRBJ2-7, is as follows: EPEVTQTPSHQVTQMGQEVILRCVPISNHLYFYWYRQILGQKVEFLVSFYNNEISEKSEIFDDQFSVERPDGSNFTLKIRSTKLEDSAMYFCASSTPGLIIHEQYFGPGTRLTVT.

The genes are TRBV7-8 and TRBJ2-4, with 7 bases that match TRBD2. Germline values: CDR1 SGHVS, CDR2 FQNEAQ. J lost 9 bases, V lost 7 bases, and 9 bases had no gene match. The CDR3 extends over 13 amino acids. CDR3 residues: CASTRTPGGIQYF. CDR3 bases: TGTGCCAGCACCCGTACCCCGGGAGGCATTCAGTACTTC.

The genes are TRBV5-6 and TRBJ1-2; D is uncertain. CDR1 SGHDT and CDR2 YYEEEE come from the germline V gene. Trimming pared 2 bases from V and 7 bases from J, leaving 6 bases between. The CDR3 consists of 11 residues. The CDR3 spells CASSFTAGYTF. CDR3 nucleotide sequence: TGTGCCAGCAGCTTCACAGCTGGCTACACCTTC.

About this clone: Since a much larger clone is just one base distant, this may be a read error. The CDR3 coding sequence is TGTGCCAGTAGTATTATGTCAGGGGGTGTTTACGAGCAGCACTTC. Its translation: CASSIMSGGVYEQHF. This rearrangement joins TRBV19 to TRBJ2-7, with TRBD1 matching over 7 bases. The germline V gene has CDR1 LNHDA and CDR2 SQIVND (reference sequence). This CDR3 has 15 residues.

The chain employs TRBV10-3 and TRBJ2-1, with 14 nucleotides matching TRBD2. Germline-derived CDR1 and CDR2 are ENHRY and SYGVKD. CDR3 size: 16 residues. After removal of 5 bases from V and 2 bases from J, the junction contained 2 bases not matched to a gene. CDR3 residues: CAISSGLAGAYNEQFF. As DNA, the CDR3 is TGTGCCATCAGTTCGGGACTAGCGGGGGCCTACAATGAGCAGTTCTTC.

The chain couples TRBV6-1 to TRBJ2-7; TRBD2 matches 7 bases. The length of the CDR3 is 14 residues. V was pared by 2 bases and J by 4 bases, with 5 bases of the junction left unmatched. Germline V gene lookup returns CDR1 MNHNS and CDR2 SASEGT. The CDR3 spells CASSERTSVYEQYF. As DNA, the CDR3 is TGTGCCAGCAGTGAACGGACTAGTGTATACGAGCAGTACTTC.

This clone was recorded only once. The J gene is TRBJ1-3, the V gene TRBV6-5; 9 bases are a match to TRBD1. The V and J ends lost 7 bases and 3 bases, in that order; junction bases with no gene match: 7. CDR1 is MNHEY and CDR2 is SVGAGI in the germline V gene. The CDR3 spans 15 residues. CDR3: CASIDRGNVGNTIYF. The CDR3, as DNA: TGTGCCAGCATCGACAGGGGGAATGTTGGAAACACCATATATTTT.

V usage is TRBV2 and J usage is TRBJ1-6; possible D gene TRBD1, 6 bases. Germline CDR1 SNHLY, CDR2 FYNNEI. Trimming cost V 9 bases and J 14 bases, with 23 bases left between them. The CDR3 totals 14 residues. Written as DNA, the CDR3 is TGTGCCAGTGAACAGGGTGGGGGCCCCCTATCCCTCCACTTT. It yields the protein CASEQGGGPLSLHF.

The gene calls are TRBV29-1 and TRBJ1-1; no reliable D call. CDR1 is SQVTM and CDR2 is ANQGSEA in the germline V gene. The length of the CDR3 is 14 residues. Deletions cut 7 bases from V and 0 bases from J, with 15 bases between. For the CDR3, the DNA is TGCAGCGCAGCTAAAGGCGGGATGAACACTGAAGCTTTCTTT. This translates into CSAAKGGMNTEAFF.